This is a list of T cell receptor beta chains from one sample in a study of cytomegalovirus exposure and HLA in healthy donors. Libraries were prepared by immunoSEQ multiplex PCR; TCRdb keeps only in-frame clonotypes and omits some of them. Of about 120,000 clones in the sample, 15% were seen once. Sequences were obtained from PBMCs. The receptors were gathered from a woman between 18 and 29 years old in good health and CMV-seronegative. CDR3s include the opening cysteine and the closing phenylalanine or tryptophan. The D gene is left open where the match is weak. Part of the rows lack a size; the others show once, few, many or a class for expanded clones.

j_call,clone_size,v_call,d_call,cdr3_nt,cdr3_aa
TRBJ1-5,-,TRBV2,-,TGTGCCACCCAAGGGGAGGCGATGGGCAATCAGCCCCAGCATTTT,CATQGEAMGNQPQHF
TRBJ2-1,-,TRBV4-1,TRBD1,TGCGCCAGCAGCTCATCCCCAGATAAGACAGGGAAGCAGTTCTTC,CASSSSPDKTGKQFF
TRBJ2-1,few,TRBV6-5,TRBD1,TGTGCCAGCAGCACCGGACAGGGTGTGAAGTTCTTC,CASSTGQGVKFF
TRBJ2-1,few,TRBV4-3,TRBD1,TGCGCCAGCAGCCTTTTCCGGGACAGGGCTTACAATGAGCAGTTCTTC,CASSLFRDRAYNEQFF
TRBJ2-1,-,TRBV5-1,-,TGCGCCAGTGGGGCGGGAAACTACAATGAGCAGTTCTTC,CASGAGNYNEQFF
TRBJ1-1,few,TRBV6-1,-,TGTGCCAGCAGTGAAAGGGGGAAGGTGTCTGAAGCTTTCTTT,CASSERGKVSEAFF
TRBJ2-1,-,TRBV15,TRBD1,TGTGCCACCGGACAGGGTAACGGGTTTCCGACCTACAATGAGCAGTTCTTC,CATGQGNGFPTYNEQFF
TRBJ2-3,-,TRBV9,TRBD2,TGTGCCAGCAGCGTAGTTGCGGGGGGGCCGGATACGCAGTATTTT,CASSVVAGGPDTQYF
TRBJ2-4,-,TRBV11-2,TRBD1,TGTGCCAGCAGCTTAGGAACAAGGGGACAGGGGTTCAAAAACATTCAGTACTTC,CASSLGTRGQGFKNIQYF
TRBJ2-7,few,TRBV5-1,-,TGCGCCAGCAGCCCAGGACAGTCCCGGCAATACGAGCAGTACTTC,CASSPGQSRQYEQYF
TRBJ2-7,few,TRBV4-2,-,TGTGCCAGCAGCCAAGATCTGGCAGTCTACGAGCAGTACTTC,CASSQDLAVYEQYF
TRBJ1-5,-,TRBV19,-,TGTGCCAGTAGTTGGGCCCTAGGGGATAATCAGCCCCAGCATTTT,CASSWALGDNQPQHF
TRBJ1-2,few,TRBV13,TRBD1,TGTGCCAGCAGAAAAGGGGGCAACCGCTATGGCTACACCTTC,CASRKGGNRYGYTF
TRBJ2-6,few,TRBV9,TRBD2,TGTGCCAGCAGCGTAGAGAGCGGGGGGCCCTCTGGGGCCAACGTCCTGACTTTC,CASSVESGGPSGANVLTF
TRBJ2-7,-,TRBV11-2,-,TGTGCCAGCAGCCCCCAGGGCATCTCCTACGAGCAGTACTTC,CASSPQGISYEQYF
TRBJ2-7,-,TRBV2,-,TGTGCCAGCAGTGAATCGGCGACTCAGCAGTACTTC,CASSESATQQYF
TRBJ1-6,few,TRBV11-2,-,TGTGCCAGCAGCTTAGAGGGCAGCTCCTATAATTCACCCCTCCACTTT,CASSLEGSSYNSPLHF
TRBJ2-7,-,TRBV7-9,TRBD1,TGTGCCAGCAGCTCCCCGGGACAGTCCTACGAGCAGTACTTC,CASSSPGQSYEQYF
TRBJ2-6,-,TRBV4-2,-,TGTGCCAGCAGCCCGGAGCATACCTCTGGGGCCAACGTCCTGACTTTC,CASSPEHTSGANVLTF
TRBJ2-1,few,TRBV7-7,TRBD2,TGTGCTAGCAGCTATGGACTAGCGGGAGTGGATGAGCAGTTCTTC,CASSYGLAGVDEQFF
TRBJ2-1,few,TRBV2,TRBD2,TGTGCCAGCACTACCCTAGCGGGAGCGCACAATGAGCAGTTCTTC,CASTTLAGAHNEQFF
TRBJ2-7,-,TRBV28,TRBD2,TGTGCCAGCAGATCTGGACTAGCGACCTACGAGCAGTACTTC,CASRSGLATYEQYF
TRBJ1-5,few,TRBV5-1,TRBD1,TGCGCCAGCAGCGACCGACAGGGGTTCGTCCGCAATCAGCCCCAGCATTTT,CASSDRQGFVRNQPQHF
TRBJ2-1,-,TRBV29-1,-,TGCAGCGTTGCCCTGGTCCGGGATTACAATGAGCAGTTCTTC,CSVALVRDYNEQFF
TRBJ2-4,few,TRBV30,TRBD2,TGTGCCTGGAGTGTAGGGACTAGCGGGAGGGTAGGGAACATTCAGTACTTC,CAWSVGTSGRVGNIQYF
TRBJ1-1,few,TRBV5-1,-,TGCGCCAGCAGCATGACAGTTAACACTGAAGCTTTCTTT,CASSMTVNTEAFF
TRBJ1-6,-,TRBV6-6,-,TGTGCCAGCAGTTACTCATTGGGCAGGGAGGGTTCACCCCTCCACTTT,CASSYSLGREGSPLHF
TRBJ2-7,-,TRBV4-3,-,TGCGCCAGCAGCCAAGGGCTAGGGGGCTCCTACGAGCAGTACTTC,CASSQGLGGSYEQYF
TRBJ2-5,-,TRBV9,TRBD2,TGTGCCAGCAGCCGGGAGGGCCGAGAGACCCAGTACTTC,CASSREGRETQYF
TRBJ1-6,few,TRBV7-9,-,TGTGCCAGCAGCTCCGCCTCCGGATCCCCAGGGTCACCCCTCCACTTT,CASSSASGSPGSPLHF
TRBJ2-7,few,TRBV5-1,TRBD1,TGCGCCAGCAGCTTGGGGGACAGGGCCCACGAGCAGTACTTC,CASSLGDRAHEQYF
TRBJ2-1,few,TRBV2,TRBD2,TGTGCCAGCAGTGAACGACTAGCGGGGGAGCAGTTCTTC,CASSERLAGEQFF
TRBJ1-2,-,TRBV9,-,TGTGCCAGCAGCTCCCGAGAAGGCTACACCTTC,CASSSREGYTF
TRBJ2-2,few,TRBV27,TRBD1,TGTGCCAGCAGTTTAGGGACAGGGGGCTACACCGGGGAGCTGTTTTTT,CASSLGTGGYTGELFF
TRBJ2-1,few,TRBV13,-,TGTGCCAGCAGCTTAGGCTCGAGGGGGAGGGGGTACAATGAGCAGTTCTTC,CASSLGSRGRGYNEQFF
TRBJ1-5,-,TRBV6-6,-,TGTGCCAGCAGCGTAGGGCAGGGGAATCAGCCCCAGCATTTT,CASSVGQGNQPQHF
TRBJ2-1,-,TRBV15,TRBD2,TGTGCCACCAGCAGAGTGACTAGCAATCTATGGGAGCAGTTCTTC,CATSRVTSNLWEQFF
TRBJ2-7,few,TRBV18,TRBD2,TGTGCCAGCTCACCTCCGGAGGACGGGACTATCTACGAGCAGTACTTC,CASSPPEDGTIYEQYF
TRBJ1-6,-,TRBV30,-,TGTGCCTGGAGTGATATTTTAGGGCTAGCGGGTTCACCCCTCCACTTT,CAWSDILGLAGSPLHF
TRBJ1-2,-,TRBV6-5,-,TGTGCCAGCGCGACAGCTAACTATGGCTACACCTTC,CASATANYGYTF
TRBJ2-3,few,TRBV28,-,TGTGCCAGCAGTCCCCTAAGAGTCCGGGATACGCAGTATTTT,CASSPLRVRDTQYF
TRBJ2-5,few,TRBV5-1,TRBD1,TGCGCCAGCAGCTCTATACAGGGGGCTGGGGAGACCCAGTACTTC,CASSSIQGAGETQYF
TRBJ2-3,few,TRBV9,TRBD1,TGTGCCAGCAGGGGACAGGGGACAGATACGCAGTATTTT,CASRGQGTDTQYF